One sample yielded the 15 T cell receptor beta chains listed below, sequenced in a study of CD8+ T cells in alopecia areata. Treatment given: oral pan-JAK inhibitor, 5-10 mg twice daily. Extraction of RNA preceded its reverse transcription into cDNA, which served as the sequencing template. The method was immunoSEQ multiplex PCR; TCRdb's version includes in-frame clones alone and lacks a portion of them. The sample holds 85,000 to 110,000 clones, over 75% seen once. Specimen: CD8+ T cells sorted from blood, collected between weeks 30 and 35, from a patient treated with tofacitinib. These receptors all stem from a human donor with alopecia areata.

V is TRBV30 and J is TRBJ2-3, with 7 bases matching TRBD2. The germline gives CDR1 GTSNPN, CDR2 SVGIG (reference sequence). V lost 0 bases, J lost 9 bases, and 9 bases stayed unmatched. The CDR3 loop spans 14 amino acids. CDR3 sequence reads: CAWSVAILGGTQYF. CDR3 sequence (DNA): TGTGCCTGGAGTGTTGCGATTTTGGGGGGGACGCAGTATTTT.

This chain links TRBV7-2 with TRBJ2-2, with D hard to call. Germline CDR1 and CDR2: SGHTA and FQGNSA. There are 11 residues in the CDR3. Between the trimmed V and J ends, which lost 5 bases and 6 bases, there was a span of 4 bases. As DNA, the CDR3 is TGTGCCAGCAGCCCACCCGGGGAGCTGTTTTTT. It specifies CASSPPGELFF.

V usage is TRBV5-6 and J usage is TRBJ1-1, with D perhaps matching TRBD1 (5 bases). Trimming stripped 0 bases from V and 3 bases from J, with 12 bases between. Germline-derived CDR1 and CDR2 are SGHDT and YYEEEE. The CDR3 loop spans 15 amino acids. This CDR3 reads CASSLDGLGDTEAFF. In DNA, the CDR3 is TGTGCCAGCAGCTTGGACGGGTTAGGGGACACTGAAGCTTTCTTT.

The chain joins TRBV7-9 to TRBJ2-5, with TRBD1 identical over 9 bases. Germline V gene lookup returns CDR1 SEHNR and CDR2 FQNEAQ (reference sequence). The trim removed 8 bases at V and 4 bases at J, leaving 8 bases unmatched. This CDR3 has 14 amino acids. CDR3 protein: CASGLGQGRETQYF. The CDR3 DNA follows: TGTGCCAGCGGCCTGGGACAGGGTCGAGAGACCCAGTACTTC. Together with reference TRBV7-9 and TRBJ2-5, the CDR3 gives the full variable domain: DTGVSQNPRHKITKRGQNVTFRCDPISEHNRLYWYRQTLGQGPEFLTYFQNEAQLEKSRLLSDRFSAERPKGSFSTLEIQRTEQGDSAMYLCASGLGQGRETQYFGPGTRLLVL.

CDR3 loop: CASSLAIGSYEQYF. CDR3 bases: TGTGCCAGCAGTTTAGCCATTGGTTCCTACGAGCAGTACTTC. The chain links TRBV27 to TRBJ2-7; D call uncertain. Germline CDR1 MNHEY, CDR2 SMNVEV (reference sequence). The CDR3 loop spans 14 amino acids. V was pared by 2 bases and J by 1 base, with 9 bases between.

The rearrangement joins TRBV2 to TRBJ2-6, with 7 bases identical to TRBD1. This CDR3 is built from 15 residues. J was trimmed by 1 base and V by 7 bases; bases with no gene match: 4. Germline-derived CDR1 and CDR2 are SNHLY and FYNNEI. CDR3: CASTQGPSGANVLTF. The CDR3 DNA follows: TGTGCCAGCACACAGGGGCCATCTGGGGCCAACGTCCTGACTTTC.

V is TRBV7-9 and J is TRBJ1-1; D unclear. CDR1 and CDR2 from the germline V gene are SEHNR and FQNEAQ (reference sequence). The CDR3 is 15 residues long. Trimming stripped 5 bases from V and 3 bases from J, with 16 bases between. CDR3 DNA sequence: TGTGCCAGCAGCCCCGACGCGGGTTTCGACACTGAAGCTTTCTTT. Amino acid sequence: CASSPDAGFDTEAFF.

V and J are TRBV4-1 and TRBJ2-7; D is ambiguous. The CDR3 length is 13 residues. CDR1 and CDR2 (germline): MGHRA, YSYEKL. V was cut by 3 bases and J by 2 bases, with 8 bases left in between. The CDR3 protein is CASSHETAYEQYF. CDR3 DNA: TGCGCCAGCAGCCACGAAACGGCCTACGAGCAGTACTTC.

The rearrangement links TRBV9 to TRBJ2-3; D is uncertain. The CDR3 loop spans 15 amino acids. Between the trimmed V and J ends, which lost 4 bases and 4 bases, there was a span of 16 bases. Germline CDR1 reads SGDLS; CDR2 reads YYNGEE. This CDR3 is CASSSRARFPDTQYF. Here the CDR3 DNA reads TGTGCCAGCAGCTCTCGAGCTAGGTTCCCAGATACGCAGTATTTT.

J is TRBJ2-7 and V is TRBV13, with 10 bases matching TRBD1. V was pared by 2 bases and J by 5 bases, with 6 bases of the junction left unmatched. The CDR3 contains 15 residues. CDR1 is PRHDT and CDR2 is FYEKMQ in the germline V gene (reference sequence). As DNA, the CDR3 is TGTGCCAGCAGCTTATATCTGGACAGGGGGGACGAGCAGTACTTC. Protein product: CASSLYLDRGDEQYF. Together with reference TRBV13 and TRBJ2-7, the CDR3 gives the full variable domain: AAGVIQSPRHLIKEKRETATLKCYPIPRHDTVYWYQQGPGQDPQFLISFYEKMQSDKGSIPDRFSAQQFSDYHSELNMSSLELGDSALYFCASSLYLDRGDEQYFGPGTRLTVT.

This clone has more than one count but fewer than ten. The chain is built from TRBV29-1 and TRBJ2-1; D ambiguous. The CDR3 loop spans 13 amino acids. The ends were cut back, 2 bases at V and 2 bases at J, with 7 bases in the middle. Germline V gives CDR1 SQVTM, CDR2 ANQGSEA. The DNA of the CDR3 is TGCAGCGTTGAATTTAGGACCTACAATGAGCAGTTCTTC. Its translation is CSVEFRTYNEQFF.

The chain couples TRBV13 to TRBJ1-2; TRBD1 is a possible D gene (6 bases). V lost 5 bases, J lost 8 bases, and 24 bases lay in between. The CDR3 has 16 amino acids. Germline V gene data show CDR1 as PRHDT and CDR2 as FYEKMQ (reference sequence). The DNA of the CDR3 is TGTGCCAGCAGCCCAGAGGGGGACGGAATTCCTCTGGGCTACACCTTC. It yields the protein CASSPEGDGIPLGYTF.

This clone has just a few counts. The chain is built from TRBV6-4 and TRBJ2-2, with D hard to call. The CDR3 extends over 16 amino acids. V was clipped by 3 bases and J by 0 bases, with 11 bases between them. Per germline, CDR1 MRHNA and CDR2 SNTAGT. CDR3 nucleotide sequence: TGTGCCAGCAGTGAATCCGCGGATACGAACACCGGGGAGCTGTTTTTT. Amino acids: CASSESADTNTGELFF.

The chain employs TRBV6-5 and TRBJ2-3; 7 positions match TRBD2. The CDR3 runs 12 residues. Per the germline V gene, CDR1 is MNHEY and CDR2 is SVGAGI. V was pared by 6 bases and J by 10 bases, with 7 bases of the junction left unmatched. The CDR3 loop reads CASSAGEGSQYF. The CDR3 nucleotides read TGTGCCAGCAGCGCCGGGGAGGGGTCGCAGTATTTT.

This chain joins TRBV27 and TRBJ2-1; TRBD1 is a possible D gene (5 bases). Between the trimmed V and J ends, which lost 2 bases and 5 bases, there was a span of 13 bases. This CDR3 contains 15 residues. Germline-derived CDR1 and CDR2 are MNHEY and SMNVEV (reference sequence). CDR3 in amino acids: CASSLIRVSDNEQFF. The CDR3 DNA reads TGTGCCAGCAGTTTAATCAGGGTTTCGGACAATGAGCAGTTCTTC.